These T cell receptor beta chains were read from a single sample in a study of blood T cells in healthy people across ages. TCRdb called the 5' RACE reads again in MiXCR, with one record for every CDR3 protein. The sample lists approximately 830,000 distinct CDR3 sequences, about 59% seen once, with 25% to 30% in the top ten. Sequenced: blood. These receptors all stem from a man in his thirties or forties in good health. CDR3s leave out the opening cysteine and the closing phenylalanine or tryptophan. A D gene is named only where the DNA matches it firmly.

D gene: NA
V gene: TRBV4-3
J gene: TRBJ2-6
CDR3 length: 13
CDR3 protein: ASSQDLGGANVLT

D gene: NA
V gene: TRBV5-1
J gene: TRBJ2-1
CDR3 length: 15
CDR3 protein: ASSLENSGWAYNEQF

D gene: NA
V gene: TRBV20-1
J gene: TRBJ2-7
CDR3 length: 8
CDR3 protein: SASFREQY

D gene: NA
V gene: TRBV7-9
J gene: TRBJ2-7
CDR3 length: 12
CDR3 protein: VSSLGTGSYEQY

D gene: NA
V gene: TRBV7-9
J gene: TRBJ1-5
CDR3 length: 14
CDR3 protein: ASSLVVPYSNQPQH

D gene: TRBD2
V gene: TRBV20-1
J gene: TRBJ2-3
CDR3 length: 15
CDR3 protein: SAKPLMGGPNTDTQY

D gene: TRBD1
V gene: TRBV7-9
J gene: NA
CDR3 length: 13
CDR3 protein: ASAKPDRPPYEQY

D gene: NA
V gene: TRBV4-2
J gene: TRBJ1-6
CDR3 length: 14
CDR3 protein: AGSQVLENPNSPLH

D gene: NA
V gene: TRBV24-1
J gene: TRBJ2-1
CDR3 length: 15
CDR3 protein: ATSDPSGHNSYNEQF

D gene: TRBD1
V gene: TRBV3-1
J gene: TRBJ1-4
CDR3 length: 13
CDR3 protein: ASSLGKGTGEKLF

D gene: TRBD1
V gene: TRBV9
J gene: TRBJ1-5
CDR3 length: 12
CDR3 protein: ASSAGQGNQPQH

D gene: NA
V gene: TRBV15
J gene: TRBJ2-3
CDR3 length: 11
CDR3 protein: ATSDRYRDTQY

D gene: NA
V gene: TRBV29-1
J gene: TRBJ2-7
CDR3 length: 11
CDR3 protein: SVDADREGEQY

D gene: NA
V gene: TRBV7-2
J gene: TRBJ1-1
CDR3 length: 11
CDR3 protein: ASRSGMNTEAF

D gene: TRBD2
V gene: TRBV7-9
J gene: TRBJ2-3
CDR3 length: 13
CDR3 protein: ASSPPGLAVDTQY

D gene: NA
V gene: TRBV12-3/TRBV12-4
J gene: TRBJ2-2
CDR3 length: 11
CDR3 protein: ASIVGNTGELF

D gene: TRBD1
V gene: TRBV20-1
J gene: TRBJ1-2
CDR3 length: 11
CDR3 protein: SATQTGGRGYT

D gene: NA
V gene: TRBV9
J gene: TRBJ2-2
CDR3 length: 13
CDR3 protein: ASSVTGSDTGELF

D gene: NA
V gene: TRBV5-5
J gene: TRBJ2-3
CDR3 length: 11
CDR3 protein: ASSPVGRDTQY

D gene: NA
V gene: TRBV5-5
J gene: TRBJ2-7
CDR3 length: 11
CDR3 protein: ASTQVGSYEQY

D gene: NA
V gene: TRBV27
J gene: TRBJ2-7
CDR3 length: 11
CDR3 protein: AGPGPPKYEQY

D gene: NA
V gene: TRBV28
J gene: TRBJ2-5
CDR3 length: 12
CDR3 protein: ASSLEGWQETQY

D gene: TRBD2
V gene: TRBV18
J gene: TRBJ2-1
CDR3 length: 14
CDR3 protein: ASSLQTSGGHNEQF

D gene: NA
V gene: TRBV29-1
J gene: TRBJ1-1
CDR3 length: 10
CDR3 protein: SVRYLDTEAF

D gene: NA
V gene: TRBV4-3
J gene: TRBJ1-2
CDR3 length: 12
CDR3 protein: ASSQDSGTYGYT

D gene: NA
V gene: TRBV14
J gene: TRBJ2-1
CDR3 length: 13
CDR3 protein: ASSLIGSTYNEQF

D gene: NA
V gene: TRBV4-3
J gene: TRBJ2-5
CDR3 length: 13
CDR3 protein: ASSQADGGYHEQY

D gene: NA
V gene: TRBV2
J gene: TRBJ2-7
CDR3 length: 11
CDR3 protein: ASRTRGFSGQY

D gene: TRBD2
V gene: TRBV6-2/TRBV6-3
J gene: TRBJ2-3
CDR3 length: 15
CDR3 protein: ASSRGTSGVEGDTQY

D gene: NA
V gene: TRBV21-1
J gene: TRBJ1-1
CDR3 length: 13
CDR3 protein: ASIREERGNTEAF

D gene: NA
V gene: TRBV5-5
J gene: TRBJ1-5
CDR3 length: 14
CDR3 protein: ASSLGAGEMRQPQH

D gene: NA
V gene: TRBV6-2/TRBV6-3
J gene: TRBJ2-7
CDR3 length: 13
CDR3 protein: ASSYSRGRLDEQY

D gene: TRBD1
V gene: TRBV3-1
J gene: TRBJ1-2
CDR3 length: 10
CDR3 protein: ASSFRDRENT

D gene: NA
V gene: TRBV20-1
J gene: TRBJ2-5
CDR3 length: 7
CDR3 protein: SAPETQY

D gene: TRBD1
V gene: TRBV29-1
J gene: TRBJ2-4
CDR3 length: 17
CDR3 protein: SVEEILEQDRGAKNIQY

D gene: TRBD2
V gene: TRBV2
J gene: TRBJ2-2
CDR3 length: 12
CDR3 protein: ATPGLAGSGELF

D gene: NA
V gene: TRBV7-9
J gene: TRBJ1-1
CDR3 length: 13
CDR3 protein: ASSSRGNWNTEAF

D gene: NA
V gene: TRBV7-9
J gene: TRBJ1-4
CDR3 length: 13
CDR3 protein: AGSPGVGLEEKLF

D gene: NA
V gene: TRBV18
J gene: TRBJ2-6
CDR3 length: 14
CDR3 protein: ASSPSDSSGANVLT

D gene: TRBD2
V gene: TRBV9
J gene: TRBJ2-1
CDR3 length: 13
CDR3 protein: ASSTSGGTYNEQF

D gene: NA
V gene: TRBV6-2/TRBV6-3
J gene: TRBJ1-5
CDR3 length: 15
CDR3 protein: ASSYPWRGMGNQPQH

D gene: NA
V gene: TRBV28
J gene: TRBJ2-1
CDR3 length: 11
CDR3 protein: ASLGGTYNEQF

D gene: TRBD1
V gene: TRBV7-2
J gene: TRBJ2-1
CDR3 length: 15
CDR3 protein: ASSFLFRDSSYNEQF

D gene: NA
V gene: TRBV29-1
J gene: TRBJ2-5
CDR3 length: 10
CDR3 protein: SVERGSGEQY

D gene: TRBD1
V gene: TRBV7-2
J gene: TRBJ1-1
CDR3 length: 16
CDR3 protein: ASSYGQGAGLVNTEAF

D gene: TRBD1
V gene: TRBV12-3/TRBV12-4
J gene: TRBJ2-2
CDR3 length: 14
CDR3 protein: ASSRVQGAGTGELF

D gene: NA
V gene: TRBV2
J gene: NA
CDR3 length: 11
CDR3 protein: ARSQGREETQY

D gene: TRBD2
V gene: TRBV4-3
J gene: TRBJ2-1
CDR3 length: 12
CDR3 protein: ASSSGLGWDEQF